The present entry profiles one T cell receptor beta chain with its context. Its target is not known. The CDR3 has 13 residues. The V end lost 4 bases, the J end lost 8 bases, and 14 bases lay between the germline ends. Looked up from germline, CDR1 is LGHNT and CDR2 is FRNRAP. Treatment in this sample: AdE1-LMPpoly-expanded autologous EBV-specific T-cell therapy followed by anti-PD-1 nivolumab. The data are from a study of EBV T-cell therapy then PD-1 blockade in nasopharyngeal carcinoma. Repertoires were generated with immunoSEQ multiplex PCR, while TCRdb's copy carries only in-frame clones and drops some. This table has 15,000 to 20,000 clones, approximately 88% appearing once.

The specimen was CD8+ T cells from blood, collected at day 0 from a patient whose treatment included autologous EBV-specific T cells and nivolumab. The chain joins TRBV12-5 to TRBJ1-2; D unresolved. This sequence originates from a middle-aged man with nasopharyngeal carcinoma. As DNA, the CDR3 is TGTGCTAGTGGTTCCCCCGGCCTTGGGGGCTACACCTTC. As protein: CASGSPGLGGYTF.